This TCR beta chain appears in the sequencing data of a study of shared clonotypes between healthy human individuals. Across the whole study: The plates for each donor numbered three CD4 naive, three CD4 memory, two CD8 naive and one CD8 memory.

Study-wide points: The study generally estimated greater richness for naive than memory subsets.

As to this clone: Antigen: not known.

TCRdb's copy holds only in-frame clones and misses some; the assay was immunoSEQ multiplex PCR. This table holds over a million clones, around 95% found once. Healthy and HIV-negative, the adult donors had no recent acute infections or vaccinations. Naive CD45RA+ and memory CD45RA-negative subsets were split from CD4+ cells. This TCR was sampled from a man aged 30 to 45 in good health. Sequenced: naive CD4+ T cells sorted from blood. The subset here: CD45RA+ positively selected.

Here the CDR3 reads CASSYGVAGAITDTQYF. The CDR3 DNA follows: TGTGCCAGCAGCTACGGTGTAGCGGGAGCCATTACAGATACGCAGTATTTT. V usage is TRBV11-2 and J usage is TRBJ2-3, with TRBD2 matching 9 bases. Germline CDR1 and CDR2: SGHAT and FQNNGV. The CDR3 is made up of 17 amino acids. Losses at the gene ends were 4 bases for V and 3 bases for J; bases not matched to a gene: 11.